One sample yielded the 14 T cell receptor beta chains listed below, sequenced in a study of shared clonotypes between healthy human individuals. Sequencing used immunoSEQ multiplex PCR; TCRdb keeps in-frame clones, though not all of them. The sample shows about 2,200,000 clones, 85% to 95% of them seen only once. Naive CD8 cells, CD45RO-negative and positively selected for CCR7, excluded terminally differentiated effector memory CD45RA+ cells. The sequenced sample was naive CD8+ T cells from PBMCs. These receptors were taken from a young man in good health. Some clones in this sample may be carry-over from other donors' samples.

The chain recombines TRBV21-1 with TRBJ2-7. TRBV21-1 has pseudogene status. The CDR3 is made up of 16 amino acids. The CDR3 DNA reads TGTGCCAGCAGCAAATCCGGACGGAGCAATAACTACGAGCAGTACTTC. It specifies CASSKSGRSNNYEQYF.

V is TRBV13 and J is TRBJ1-3; D uncertain. Looked up from germline, CDR1 is PRHDT and CDR2 is FYEKMQ (reference sequence). The germline V and J ends were trimmed by 5 bases and 1 base, with 3 bases remaining between them. This CDR3 contains 12 residues. The CDR3 protein is CASSPSGNTIYF. In nucleotides, the CDR3 is TGTGCCAGCAGCCCTTCTGGAAACACCATATATTTT.

This clone has just one count. This rearrangement joins TRBV5-1 to TRBJ1-5; perhaps TRBD1 as D (6 bases). The CDR3 length is 17 residues. The V end lost 4 bases, the J end lost 2 bases, and 19 bases lay between the germline ends. CDR1 is SGHRS, CDR2 YFSETQ, per germline. Here the CDR3 reads CASSEWPGGSGNQPQHF. Written as DNA, the CDR3 is TGCGCCAGCAGCGAATGGCCGGGGGGCTCCGGCAATCAGCCCCAGCATTTT.

The chain is built from TRBV7-9 and TRBJ1-1; tentative D call: TRBD1 (5 bases). The ends were cut back, 4 bases at V and 0 bases at J, with 18 bases in the middle. Germline loops: CDR1 SEHNR, CDR2 FQNEAQ (reference sequence). The CDR3 sequence is 17 residues long. CDR3 amino acids: CASSSIKDEGLNTEAFF. As DNA, the CDR3 is TGTGCCAGCAGCTCGATTAAAGACGAGGGACTGAACACTGAAGCTTTCTTT.

This chain links TRBV7-2 with TRBJ1-5; TRBD1 agrees at 7 bases. CDR3 length: 16 amino acids. Per the germline V gene, CDR1 is SGHTA and CDR2 is FQGNSA. V was pared by 1 base and J by 2 bases, with 5 bases of the junction left unmatched. CDR3 sequence: CASSLGQGGRNQPQHF. The CDR3 DNA reads TGTGCCAGCAGCTTAGGACAGGGAGGTCGCAATCAGCCCCAGCATTTT.

The chain links TRBV9 to TRBJ2-3; 14 positions match TRBD2. The CDR3 consists of 16 residues. CDR1 and CDR2 from the germline V gene are SGDLS and YYNGEE. Trimming took 0 bases from V and 8 from J; bases not matched to a gene: 5. The DNA of the CDR3 is TGTGCCAGCAGCGTAGAGACTAGCGGGAGGGGGGCTACGCAGTATTTT. As protein: CASSVETSGRGATQYF.

The V gene is TRBV5-6, the J gene TRBJ2-6; D not resolved. V lost 1 base and J lost 1, with 6 bases in between. The CDR3 extends over 15 amino acids. Germline V lookup: CDR1 SGHDT, CDR2 YYEEEE. CDR3 DNA sequence: TGTGCCAGCAGCTTGAGGCTGTCTGGGGCCAACGTCCTGACTTTC. As protein: CASSLRLSGANVLTF.

The rearrangement links TRBV18 to TRBJ2-1; no definite D call. The V and J ends lost 1 base and 3 bases respectively, with 13 bases between them. Per germline, CDR1 KGHSH and CDR2 LQKENI. This CDR3 spans 16 amino acids. This CDR3 is CASSPLGMGNYNEQFF. CDR3 DNA: TGTGCCAGCTCACCACTCGGCATGGGAAACTACAATGAGCAGTTCTTC.

The chain uses TRBV19 and TRBJ1-1, with D maybe TRBD1 (6 bases). Germline CDR1 is LNHDA and CDR2 is SQIVND (reference sequence). The CDR3 length is 16 residues. The V end was cut by 7 bases, the J end by 5 bases, with 23 bases between. CDR3 in DNA: TGTGCCAGTACTGGGGGCCACTTCTACGGGAGAACTGAAGCTTTCTTT. It specifies CASTGGHFYGRTEAFF.

This sequence joins TRBV7-9 and TRBJ1-2; D is ambiguous. Trimming pared 5 bases from V and 0 bases from J, leaving 7 bases between. The CDR3 is made up of 13 amino acids. Germline CDR1 and CDR2: SEHNR and FQNEAQ (reference sequence). The CDR3 loop reads CASSPQSNYGYTF. For the CDR3, the DNA is TGTGCCAGCAGCCCACAATCTAACTATGGCTACACCTTC. Variable domain in full (rest from reference TRBV7-9 and TRBJ1-2): DTGVSQNPRHKITKRGQNVTFRCDPISEHNRLYWYRQTLGQGPEFLTYFQNEAQLEKSRLLSDRFSAERPKGSFSTLEIQRTEQGDSAMYLCASSPQSNYGYTFGSGTRLTVV.

DNA for the CDR3: TGTGCCAGTATCCTAAGGGGGGACACCGGGGAGCTGTTTTTT. It codes for CASILRGDTGELFF. This chain links TRBV19 with TRBJ2-2; D tentatively reads TRBD1 or TRBD2 (6 bases each). Germline V gives CDR1 LNHDA, CDR2 SQIVND (reference sequence). The CDR3 length is 14 residues. Trimming removed 7 bases from V and 3 bases from J, with 12 bases in between.

This clone was observed a single time. The CDR3 bases are TGTGCCAGCAGCCTGGACTCCCAAAGCTCCTACAATGAGCAGTTCTTC. Its translation: CASSLDSQSSYNEQFF. The chain carries TRBV4-2 and TRBJ2-1, with D perhaps matching TRBD2 (5 bases). Trimming cost V 4 bases and J 0 bases, with 13 bases left between them. CDR1 LGHNA and CDR2 YNFKEQ come from the germline V gene. This CDR3 spans 16 amino acids.

The V gene is TRBV5-4, the J gene TRBJ2-7; D possibly corresponds to TRBD1 (6 bases). V was cut by 2 bases and J by 0 bases, with 15 bases left in between. Germline CDR1 and CDR2: SGHNT and YYREEE (reference sequence). The length of the CDR3 is 16 residues. The CDR3 DNA is TGTGCCAGCAGCTTTCTGGTCGACAGGCCCTCCTACGAGCAGTACTTC. It is translated as CASSFLVDRPSYEQYF.

V and J are TRBV13 and TRBJ2-2; D possibly uses TRBD1 or TRBD2 (5 bases each). The CDR3 extends over 15 amino acids. Trimming left V 6 bases short and J 5 bases short, with 16 bases between. Germline CDR1 is PRHDT and CDR2 is FYEKMQ (reference sequence). CDR3 amino acids: CASRPGTTGTGELFF. CDR3 DNA: TGTGCCAGCAGACCCGGGACCACGGGGACCGGGGAGCTGTTTTTT.